This TCR beta chain came from a study of shared clonotypes between healthy human individuals. Study information: CD4 naive cells filled three plates per donor, CD4 memory three, CD8 naive two and CD8 memory one.

Note on this clone: The antigen is undetermined.

Sequencing used immunoSEQ multiplex PCR; TCRdb keeps in-frame clones, though not all of them. The sample contains 850,000 to 1,100,000 clones, around three quarters of which appear only once. Every one of the donors was a Caucasian adult that lived in Nashville, Tennessee. The CDR3 is 13 amino acids. The germline V and J ends were trimmed by 1 base and 6 bases, with 9 bases remaining between them. CDR1 and CDR2 from the germline V gene are MNHEY and SVGAGI. The study's findings and limits: Some clonotypes were shared by all four sorted-subset donors, while others were not shared. The non-shared ones had lower generation probabilities than the shared ones.

The specimen sequenced was memory CD4+ T cells from PBMCs. Subset of the sample: CD45RA-negative fraction. The clonotype was recovered from a man between 18 and 35 years old in good health. Some clones in this sample may be carry-over from other donors' samples. V and J are TRBV6-5 and TRBJ1-2; D uncertain. The CDR3 protein is CASSYFNVHGYTF. The DNA of the CDR3 is TGTGCCAGCAGTTACTTCAACGTCCATGGCTACACCTTC.